This is a list of T cell receptor beta chains from one sample in a study of radiotherapy plus CTLA-4 blockade in lung cancer. Sequenced by immunoSEQ multiplex PCR; TCRdb stores in-frame clones only, minus some. The repertoire includes some 66,000 clones, about 85% of them detected once, and roughly 3.9% sits in the top ten. The input for sequencing was peripheral blood, taken from a patient treated with radiotherapy plus ipilimumab. The receptors originated from a human donor with non-small cell lung cancer who had a partial response to radiotherapy plus ipilimumab. Each CDR3 is given with its conserved first and last residue. The order of the fields is CDR3 protein, CDR3 DNA, V gene, D gene, J gene, CDR3 length. The D gene is left open where the match is weak.

CDR3aa: CASSPGGGETQYF
CDR3nt: TGTGCCAGCTCACCAGGGGGCGGGGAGACCCAGTACTTC
v_gene: TRBV18
d_gene: .
j_gene: TRBJ2-5
len: 13

CDR3aa: CASSLMYSVSGANVLTF
CDR3nt: TGTGCCAGCAGCTTGATGTATTCGGTTTCTGGGGCCAACGTCCTGACTTTC
v_gene: TRBV7-2
d_gene: .
j_gene: TRBJ2-6
len: 17

CDR3aa: CASSTPSQYQETQYF
CDR3nt: TGTGCCAGCAGCACCCCCAGTCAGTACCAAGAGACCCAGTACTTC
v_gene: TRBV27
d_gene: .
j_gene: TRBJ2-5
len: 15

CDR3aa: CASSITGSDNEQFF
CDR3nt: TGTGCCAGTAGTATAACGGGATCGGACAATGAGCAGTTCTTC
v_gene: TRBV19
d_gene: .
j_gene: TRBJ2-1
len: 14

CDR3aa: CASSPGTLFGYTF
CDR3nt: TGCGCCAGCAGCCCCGGGACTCTTTTTGGCTACACCTTC
v_gene: TRBV5-1
d_gene: .
j_gene: TRBJ1-2
len: 13

CDR3aa: CSSESGERYNEQFF
CDR3nt: TGCAGCTCCGAGTCAGGGGAGCGGTACAATGAGCAGTTCTTC
v_gene: TRBV29-1
d_gene: .
j_gene: TRBJ2-1
len: 14

CDR3aa: CASSLHGSNEQFF
CDR3nt: TGTGCCAGCAGCTTACATGGCTCCAATGAGCAGTTCTTC
v_gene: TRBV7-3
d_gene: .
j_gene: TRBJ2-1
len: 13

CDR3aa: CASSPGTGRTDTQYF
CDR3nt: TGTGCCAGCAGTCCCGGGACAGGGCGGACAGATACGCAGTATTTT
v_gene: TRBV11-1
d_gene: TRBD1
j_gene: TRBJ2-3
len: 15

CDR3aa: CASSSDRGRGNTIYF
CDR3nt: TGTGCCAGCAGCTCGGACAGGGGGCGGGGAAACACCATATATTTT
v_gene: TRBV7-9
d_gene: TRBD1
j_gene: TRBJ1-3
len: 15

CDR3aa: CASFPSGTTEKLFF
CDR3nt: TGTGCCAGCTTTCCGTCCGGGACAACTGAAAAACTGTTTTTT
v_gene: TRBV7-9
d_gene: .
j_gene: TRBJ1-4
len: 14

CDR3aa: CASRRTGNIGTQYF
CDR3nt: TGTGCCAGCAGACGGACAGGGAATATTGGGACCCAGTACTTC
v_gene: TRBV27
d_gene: TRBD1
j_gene: TRBJ2-5
len: 14

CDR3aa: CASSSRTGTGANVLTF
CDR3nt: TGTGCCAGCAGCTCCCGGACAGGGACCGGGGCCAACGTCCTGACTTTC
v_gene: TRBV9
d_gene: TRBD1
j_gene: TRBJ2-6
len: 16

CDR3aa: CASSRDRGDEQYF
CDR3nt: TGTGCCAGCAGCCGGGACAGGGGAGACGAGCAGTACTTC
v_gene: TRBV11-2
d_gene: TRBD1
j_gene: TRBJ2-7
len: 13

CDR3aa: CASSLAGGTGKYEQYF
CDR3nt: TGTGCCAGCAGCTTAGCCGGGGGGACAGGGAAGTACGAGCAGTACTTC
v_gene: TRBV7-9
d_gene: TRBD1
j_gene: TRBJ2-7
len: 16

CDR3aa: CASSDPVGQGAPVNTEAFF
CDR3nt: TGTGCCAGCAGTGACCCAGTAGGACAGGGGGCCCCCGTGAACACTGAAGCTTTCTTT
v_gene: TRBV6-4
d_gene: TRBD1
j_gene: TRBJ1-1
len: 19

CDR3aa: CASSLLGGSTTDTQYF
CDR3nt: TGTGCCAGCAGCTTATTGGGCGGGAGCACCACAGATACGCAGTATTTT
v_gene: TRBV7-8
d_gene: TRBD2
j_gene: TRBJ2-3
len: 16

CDR3aa: CAWSVQWDTIYF
CDR3nt: TGTGCCTGGAGTGTACAGTGGGACACCATATATTTT
v_gene: TRBV30
d_gene: .
j_gene: TRBJ1-3
len: 12

CDR3aa: CASSLDSSGNTIYF
CDR3nt: TGCGCCAGCAGCTTGGACAGCTCTGGAAACACCATATATTTT
v_gene: TRBV5-1
d_gene: .
j_gene: TRBJ1-3
len: 14

CDR3aa: CASSLSGTGDEQYF
CDR3nt: TGTGCCAGCAGCCTATCCGGGACAGGGGACGAGCAGTACTTC
v_gene: TRBV7-3
d_gene: TRBD1
j_gene: TRBJ2-7
len: 14